The clone carrying this T cell receptor beta chain was seen repeatedly, ten times or more. Its antigen is currently unknown. The study amplified TCR beta CDR3 regions using RNA transcripts. Investigators did first-round RT-PCR with HTBI primers, then second-round multiplex PCR. TCRdb redid the calling of the multiplex PCR reads with MiXCR, one entry per CDR3 protein. The data hold approximately 160,000 distinct CDR3 sequences, with roughly two fifths observed a single time. The source of the sample is a study of Graves' ophthalmopathy and Graves' hyperthyroidism. General study results and limits: Forecasting of ophthalmopathy progression by the model achieved almost 71% sensitivity and roughly 72% specificity.

Germline V gene lookup returns CDR1 SNHLY and CDR2 FYNNEI. The CDR3 sequence is 15 residues long. V lost 3 bases and J lost 1, with 10 bases in between. The clonotype comes from a man aged 25 to 40 with Graves' ophthalmopathy. The sample comprised peripheral blood. The chain joins TRBV2 to TRBJ1-5; D remains unclear. The CDR3 sequence: CASSDGNLSNQPQHF. The CDR3 region has the DNA TGTGCCAGCAGTGATGGCAATCTGAGCAATCAGCCCCAGCATTTT.